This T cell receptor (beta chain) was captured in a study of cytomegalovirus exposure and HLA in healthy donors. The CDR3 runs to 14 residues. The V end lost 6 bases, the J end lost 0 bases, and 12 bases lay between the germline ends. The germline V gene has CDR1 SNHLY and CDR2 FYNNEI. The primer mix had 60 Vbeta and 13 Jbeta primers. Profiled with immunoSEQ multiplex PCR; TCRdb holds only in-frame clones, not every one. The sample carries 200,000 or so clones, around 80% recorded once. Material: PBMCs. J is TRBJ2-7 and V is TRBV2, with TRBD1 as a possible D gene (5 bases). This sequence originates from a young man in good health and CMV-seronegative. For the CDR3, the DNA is TGTGCCAGCAGGGGGCGCCAGAGCTCCTACGAGCAGTACTTC. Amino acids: CASRGRQSSYEQYF.